This entry lists 30 T cell receptor beta chains sequenced from one sample in a study of T cell repertoires in cytomegalovirus infection. TCRdb itself ran the reads through MiXCR, one entry per CDR3 protein. The sample carries a few hundred thousand distinct CDR3 sequences, around a quarter recorded once. The sequenced sample was PBMCs. These receptors all stem from a human donor in good health (CMV status not recorded). Some clones in this sample may be carry-over from other donors' samples.

There are many counts of this clonotype. This CDR3 reads CASSPGTVNQPQHF. In DNA form, the CDR3 reads TGTGCCAGCAGCCCCGGGACAGTCAATCAGCCCCAGCATTTT. V gene TRBV7-2 combines with J gene TRBJ1-5; 7 bases match TRBD1. Germline V lookup: CDR1 SGHTA, CDR2 FQGNSA. The trim removed 5 bases at V and 3 bases at J, leaving 4 bases unmatched. The CDR3 length is 14 residues.

The CDR3 nucleotides are TGCGCCAGCAGTTTGAGCGGGAGCCGAAAAAATGAGCAGTTCTTC. The encoded protein is CASSLSGSRKNEQFF. The gene calls are TRBV5-1 and TRBJ2-1, with 8 bases matching TRBD2. Per the germline V gene, CDR1 is SGHRS and CDR2 is YFSETQ. The CDR3 runs to 15 residues. With 5 bases clipped from V and 7 bases from J, the junction kept 11 bases outside the gene matches.

This chain links TRBV7-9 with TRBJ2-7, with D maybe TRBD1 (6 bases). This CDR3 contains 13 residues. CDR1 is SEHNR and CDR2 is FQNEAQ in the germline V gene (reference sequence). V was shortened by 4 bases and J by 3 bases, with 10 bases between the two germline ends. This chain's CDR3 is CASSYAQGYEQYF. The CDR3 coding sequence is TGTGCCAGCAGCTACGCACAGGGCTACGAGCAGTACTTC.

The V call is TRBV2, the J call TRBJ1-4, with a tentative D call TRBD1 (6 bases). Germline V gene data show CDR1 as SNHLY and CDR2 as FYNNEI. Trimming took 6 bases from V and 8 from J, leaving 13 bases between them. The CDR3 spans 13 residues. In DNA, the CDR3 is TGTGCCAGCAGATCTTACGGGGGCGAAAAACTGTTTTTT. Encoded protein: CASRSYGGEKLFF.

This clonotype has at least ten counts. This sequence joins TRBV11-1 and TRBJ2-1, with TRBD2 matching 9 bases. Germline V CDR1 and CDR2: SGHAT, FQDESV (reference sequence). Losses at the gene ends were 6 bases for V and 4 bases for J; bases not matched to a gene: 7. CDR3 length: 15 residues. CDR3 region: CASRHVAGVYNEQFF. The CDR3 DNA reads as TGTGCCAGCAGACACGTAGCGGGAGTGTACAATGAGCAGTTCTTC.

This clonotype was seen ten or more times. The CDR3 region is CASTDRLAGGYEQFF. The CDR3 nucleotides read TGTGCCAGCACCGACCGACTAGCGGGAGGCTATGAGCAGTTCTTC. The rearrangement uses TRBV6-1 and TRBJ2-1; TRBD2 matches at 13 bases. This CDR3 has 15 residues. V was clipped by 7 bases and J by 8 bases; unmatched bases: 8. Germline loops: CDR1 MNHNS, CDR2 SASEGT.

The chain recombines TRBV15 with TRBJ2-5; 8 positions agree with TRBD2. There are 12 residues in the CDR3. Germline V lookup: CDR1 LNHNV, CDR2 YYDKDF (reference sequence). V shed 8 bases, J shed 3 bases, and the junction held 2 bases outside the gene matches. CDR3 sequence reads: CATSAGEETQYF. In nucleotides, the CDR3 is TGTGCCACCTCAGCGGGAGAAGAGACCCAGTACTTC.

This chain uses TRBV7-3 with TRBJ2-7; possibly TRBD1 or TRBD2 for D (5 bases each). V lost 2 bases to trimming and J lost 3 bases, with 14 bases between them. This CDR3 is 15 amino acids long. From germline, CDR1 is SGHTA and CDR2 FQGTGA. The CDR3 loop is CASSLERGSGYEQYF. Written as DNA, the CDR3 is TGTGCCAGCAGCTTAGAGAGGGGTTCGGGCTACGAGCAGTACTTC.

This clonotype was observed many times. CDR3 DNA sequence: TGTGCCAGCAGCCAGACTAGCGGGGCTTACACCGGGGAGCTGTTTTTT. This gives the protein CASSQTSGAYTGELFF. The V and J genes are TRBV7-2 and TRBJ2-2; 11 nucleotides agree with TRBD2. The CDR3 is 16 amino acids. Per the germline V gene, CDR1 is SGHTA and CDR2 is FQGNSA. Unmatched junction bases numbered 5, after V lost 5 bases and J lost 3 bases. The full variable domain, rest sourced from reference TRBV7-2 and TRBJ2-2, is GAGVSQSPSNKVTEKGKDVELRCDPISGHTALYWYRQSLGQGLEFLIYFQGNSAPDKSGLPSDRFSAERTGGSVSTLTIQRTQQEDSAVYLCASSQTSGAYTGELFFGEGSRLTVL.

This clonotype has ten or more counts. The J gene is TRBJ1-1, the V gene TRBV5-5; maybe TRBD1 (5 bases). Germline CDR1 and CDR2: SGHKS and YYEKEE (reference sequence). The CDR3 consists of 14 residues. V was shortened by 5 bases and J by 0 bases, with 11 bases between the two germline ends. The CDR3 loop reads CASRQGHLNTEAFF. The CDR3 coding sequence is TGTGCCAGCAGACAAGGACACCTGAACACTGAAGCTTTCTTT.

The chain has TRBV18 and TRBJ1-2, with 8 nucleotides matching TRBD1. The ends lost 2 bases at V and 6 bases at J; junction bases unmatched: 20. Germline V CDR1 and CDR2: KGHSH, LQKENI. The CDR3 spans 19 residues. CDR3 amino acids: CASSPVPGQELRGVDGYTF. Here the CDR3 DNA reads TGTGCCAGCTCACCAGTTCCGGGACAGGAACTACGGGGGGTCGATGGCTACACCTTC.

The chain combines TRBV28 with TRBJ2-5; 8 bases are shared with TRBD2. This CDR3 is 13 amino acids long. Unmatched junction bases numbered 5, after V lost 9 bases and J lost 2 bases. Germline lookup yields CDR1 MDHEN and CDR2 SYDVKM. The CDR3 reads CASRGGGQETQYF. CDR3 bases: TGTGCCAGTCGGGGGGGGGGGCAAGAGACCCAGTACTTC.

This clonotype was seen more than once but under ten times. This rearrangement joins TRBV12-3 or TRBV12-4 to TRBJ1-2, with a tentative D call TRBD1 (6 bases). Trimming stripped 1 base from V and 4 bases from J, with 13 bases between. This CDR3 has 15 amino acids. CDR3 residues: CASSLVRGALYGYTF. CDR3 DNA sequence: TGTGCCAGCAGTTTAGTTCGGGGGGCCCTCTATGGCTACACCTTC.

This clonotype has just a few counts. The chain couples TRBV2 to TRBJ2-5, with unresolved D. The V end was cut by 6 bases, the J end by 4 bases, with 9 bases between. Germline V gene lookup returns CDR1 SNHLY and CDR2 FYNNEI. This CDR3 has 12 residues. The CDR3 loop is CASRVEVETQYF. The CDR3 coding sequence is TGTGCCAGCAGGGTTGAGGTAGAGACCCAGTACTTC.

This clonotype occurred many times. The rearrangement links TRBV7-2 to TRBJ1-1; D may be TRBD1 (5 bases). Trimming cost V 3 bases and J 4 bases, with 6 bases left between them. The CDR3 loop spans 12 amino acids. Germline assignment: CDR1 SGHTA and CDR2 FQGNSA. The CDR3 nucleotides are TGTGCCAGCAGCTTCGGGACCACTGAAGCTTTCTTT. Protein product: CASSFGTTEAFF.

This clonotype appeared many times. The chain has TRBV24-1 and TRBJ2-1; D remains ambiguous. V was clipped by 3 bases and J by 5 bases, with 13 bases between them. There are 15 residues in the CDR3. The germline V gene encodes CDR1 KGHDR and CDR2 SFDVKD. In nucleotides, the CDR3 is TGTGCCACCAGTGATCACATACCCGGAGACAATGAGCAGTTCTTC. Translation gives CATSDHIPGDNEQFF.

This clonotype has just a few counts. This chain joins TRBV7-9 and TRBJ1-6; maybe TRBD1 (6 bases). Per germline, CDR1 SEHNR and CDR2 FQNEAQ (reference sequence). This CDR3 region has 14 residues. The V end lost 1 base, the J end lost 9 bases, and 10 bases lay between the germline ends. The DNA of the CDR3 is TGTGCCAGCAGCTTAGACAGGGAGGGTTCACCCCTCCACTTT. Translation gives CASSLDREGSPLHF.

The J gene is TRBJ2-1, the V gene TRBV13; 7 nucleotides match TRBD2. The junction had 8 bases not matched to a gene; V was cut back by 2 bases and J by 10 bases. The germline CDR1 and CDR2 sequences are PRHDT and FYEKMQ (reference sequence). The CDR3 runs to 14 residues. CDR3: CASSLLGPGGEQFF. Here the CDR3 DNA reads TGTGCCAGCAGCTTACTGGGACCCGGGGGGGAGCAGTTCTTC.

CDR3 region: CASSPWTSPSYEQYF. Here the CDR3 DNA reads TGTGCCAGCAGTCCATGGACTAGCCCCTCCTACGAGCAGTACTTC. The rearrangement uses TRBV28 and TRBJ2-7; 8 bases fit TRBD2. This CDR3 comprises 15 residues. CDR1 and CDR2 from the germline V gene are MDHEN and SYDVKM. V was pared by 5 bases and J by 0 bases, with 6 bases of the junction left unmatched.

The table lists this clonotype with a few counts. The rearrangement uses TRBV29-1 and TRBJ2-7, with 8 bases identical to TRBD1. J gave up 3 bases and V 4 bases, and 14 bases lay outside the gene matches. Per the germline V gene, CDR1 is SQVTM and CDR2 is ANQGSEA. The CDR3 sequence is 16 residues long. The DNA for the CDR3 is TGCAGCGTTGCCCGGCAGGGGGCCGGATCGGTCTACGAGCAGTACTTC. It encodes CSVARQGAGSVYEQYF.

The genes are TRBV7-2 and TRBJ2-3; D not certain. This CDR3 has 14 residues. The germline V gene encodes CDR1 SGHTA and CDR2 FQGNSA. Trimming removed 9 bases at V and 0 bases at J, with 13 bases between. The CDR3 is CASSKRQSTDTQYF. The DNA of the CDR3 is TGTGCCAGTTCTAAGAGGCAGAGCACAGATACGCAGTATTTT. Based on the CDR3 plus reference TRBV7-2 and TRBJ2-3, the full variable domain is GAGVSQSPSNKVTEKGKDVELRCDPISGHTALYWYRQSLGQGLEFLIYFQGNSAPDKSGLPSDRFSAERTGGSVSTLTIQRTQQEDSAVYLCASSKRQSTDTQYFGPGTRLTVL.

CDR3 in amino acids: CASRASYREQFF. Here the CDR3 DNA reads TGTGCCAGCAGGGCCTCGTACCGGGAGCAGTTCTTC. The rearrangement joins TRBV25-1 to TRBJ2-1; D call uncertain. Trimming took off 6 bases at V and 10 bases at J, with 13 bases between the two ends. There are 12 residues in the CDR3. Germline lookup yields CDR1 MGHDK and CDR2 SYGVNS.

In DNA form, the CDR3 reads TGTGCCAGCATCATGACACCCAGGGGGAAAGAGACCCAGTACTTC. Translation: CASIMTPRGKETQYF. This chain uses TRBV5-4 with TRBJ2-5; 7 bases agree with TRBD1. This CDR3 comprises 15 residues. Germline trimming cut 6 bases from V and 3 bases from J; bases unmatched to any gene: 11. Germline V CDR1 and CDR2: SGHNT, YYREEE (reference sequence).

The chain uses TRBV6-1 and TRBJ1-1; D might be TRBD1 (5 bases). Between the trimmed V and J ends, which lost 7 bases and 5 bases, there was a span of 17 bases. The CDR3 spans 14 residues. Germline V gene lookup returns CDR1 MNHNS and CDR2 SASEGT. CDR3 region: CASKVGGGMTEAFF. For the CDR3, the DNA is TGTGCCAGCAAAGTCGGGGGGGGAATGACTGAAGCTTTCTTT.

The chain carries TRBV5-6 and TRBJ2-7; TRBD2 might be the D (6 bases). V dropped 2 bases and J dropped 2 bases, with 14 bases sitting between them. Per the germline V gene, CDR1 is SGHDT and CDR2 is YYEEEE. The length of the CDR3 is 15 residues. CDR3 nucleotide sequence: TGTGCCAGCAGCTTAATCTCAGCGGGTGCCTACGAGCAGTACGTC. Encoded protein: CASSLISAGAYEQYV.

The chain couples TRBV4-1 to TRBJ2-7; 8 nucleotides agree with TRBD1. Germline CDR1 is MGHRA and CDR2 is YSYEKL. CDR3 length: 15 amino acids. With 3 bases clipped from V and 3 bases from J, the junction kept 7 bases outside the gene matches. CDR3 loop: CASSQEDRAIYEQYF. The DNA for the CDR3 is TGCGCCAGCAGCCAGGAGGACAGGGCTATCTACGAGCAGTACTTC.

This clonotype appeared many times. This chain uses TRBV7-2 with TRBJ1-1; D is undetermined. This CDR3 is built from 12 residues. Germline values: CDR1 SGHTA, CDR2 FQGNSA. Trimming cost V 1 base and J 14 bases, with 14 bases left between them. The CDR3 spells CASSLVRAGSFF. The CDR3 DNA is TGTGCCAGCAGCTTAGTGAGGGCAGGCAGCTTCTTT.

In this sample, this clonotype turned up a few times. This chain connects TRBV6-1 to TRBJ1-2; TRBD1 aligns across 7 bases. The length of the CDR3 is 16 residues. Trimming took 1 base from V and 4 from J; bases not matched to a gene: 9. Germline V gene lookup returns CDR1 MNHNS and CDR2 SASEGT. The CDR3 DNA is TGTGCCAGCAGTGAAGGGGACAGCCTATCACTCTATGGCTACACCTTC. Amino acids: CASSEGDSLSLYGYTF.

The chain is built from TRBV12-5 and TRBJ2-7; a possible D gene is TRBD2 (5 bases). Looked up from germline, CDR1 is LGHNT and CDR2 is FRNRAP. The CDR3 covers 13 residues. With 3 bases removed from V and 7 bases from J, the gap between germline ends came to 13 bases. The CDR3 protein is CASGFGPTGEQYF. The CDR3 bases are TGTGCTAGTGGTTTCGGACCTACGGGGGAGCAGTACTTC.

This clonotype was found many times. The chain combines TRBV7-8 with TRBJ2-5; 9 bases line up with TRBD1. The germline V gene encodes CDR1 SGHVS and CDR2 FQNEAQ. The ends lost 2 bases at V and 1 base at J; junction bases unmatched: 5. The CDR3 is 16 amino acids. CDR3 in amino acids: CASSLRQGGFQETQYF. The DNA for the CDR3 is TGTGCCAGCAGCTTACGACAGGGGGGCTTCCAAGAGACCCAGTACTTC.